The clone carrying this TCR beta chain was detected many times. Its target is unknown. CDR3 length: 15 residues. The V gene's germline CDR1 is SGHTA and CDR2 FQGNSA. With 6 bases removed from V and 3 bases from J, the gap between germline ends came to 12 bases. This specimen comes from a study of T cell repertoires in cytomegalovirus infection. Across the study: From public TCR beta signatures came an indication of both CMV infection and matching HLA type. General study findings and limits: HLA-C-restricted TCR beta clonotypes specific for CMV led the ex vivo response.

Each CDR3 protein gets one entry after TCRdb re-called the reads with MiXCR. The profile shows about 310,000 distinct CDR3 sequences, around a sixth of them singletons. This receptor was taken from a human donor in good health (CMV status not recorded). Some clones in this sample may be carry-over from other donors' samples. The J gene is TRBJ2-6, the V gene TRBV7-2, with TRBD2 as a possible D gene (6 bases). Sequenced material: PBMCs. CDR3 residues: CASSSRDFGANVLTF. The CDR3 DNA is TGTGCCAGCAGTTCCAGGGACTTTGGGGCCAACGTCCTGACTTTC.